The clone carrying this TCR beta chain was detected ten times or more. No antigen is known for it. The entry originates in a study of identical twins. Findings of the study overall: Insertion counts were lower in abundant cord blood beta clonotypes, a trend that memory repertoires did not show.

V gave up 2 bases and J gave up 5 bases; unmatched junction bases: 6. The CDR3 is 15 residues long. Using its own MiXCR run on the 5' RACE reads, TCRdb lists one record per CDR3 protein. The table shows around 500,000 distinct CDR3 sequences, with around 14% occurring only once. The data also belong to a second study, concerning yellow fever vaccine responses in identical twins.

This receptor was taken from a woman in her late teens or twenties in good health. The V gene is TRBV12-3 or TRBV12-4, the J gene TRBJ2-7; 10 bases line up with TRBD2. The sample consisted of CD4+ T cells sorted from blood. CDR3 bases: TGTGCCAGCAGTTTACTGGGACTAGCGTCCGACGAGCAGTACTTC. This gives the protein CASSLLGLASDEQYF.